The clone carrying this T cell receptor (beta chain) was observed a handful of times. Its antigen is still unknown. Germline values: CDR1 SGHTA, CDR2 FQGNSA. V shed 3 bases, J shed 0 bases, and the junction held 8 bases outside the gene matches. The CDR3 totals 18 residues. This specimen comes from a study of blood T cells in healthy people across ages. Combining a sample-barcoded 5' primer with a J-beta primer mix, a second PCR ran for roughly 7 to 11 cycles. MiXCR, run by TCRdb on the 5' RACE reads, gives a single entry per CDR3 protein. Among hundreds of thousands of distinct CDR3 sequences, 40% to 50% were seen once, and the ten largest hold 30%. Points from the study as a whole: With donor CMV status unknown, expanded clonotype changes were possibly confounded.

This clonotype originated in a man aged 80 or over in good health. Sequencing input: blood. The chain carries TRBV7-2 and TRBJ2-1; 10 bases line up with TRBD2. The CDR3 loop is CASSFTSSGSASYNEQFF. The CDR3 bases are TGTGCCAGCAGCTTCACCTCTAGCGGGAGCGCCTCCTACAATGAGCAGTTCTTC.